Listed here are 27 T cell receptor beta chains from one sample, sequenced in a study of long-term antiretroviral therapy in people with HIV. Survey-level immunoSEQ v3.0 assays were run. TCRdb's table, derived via immunoSEQ multiplex PCR, lists solely in-frame clones and lacks some. The table lists about 20,000 clones, over 65% of them singletons. Sequencing used unsorted PBMCs, obtained 5.9 years after starting antiretroviral therapy. These receptors were obtained from a man aged 30-40 years with HIV.

The chain joins TRBV6-1 to TRBJ2-1; 8 bases line up with TRBD1. The CDR3 is made up of 14 amino acids. In germline, CDR1 is MNHNS, CDR2 SASEGT. Trimming at V came to 6 bases and at J to 7 bases, leaving 8 bases not matched to a gene. The CDR3 loop reads CASSRDRLKNEQFF. As DNA, the CDR3 is TGTGCCAGCAGCCGGGACAGGTTAAAAAATGAGCAGTTCTTC.

V gene TRBV5-1 combines with J gene TRBJ1-2; D not certain. The germline CDR1 and CDR2 sequences are SGHRS and YFSETQ. V lost 7 bases, J lost 4 bases, and 11 bases lay in between. The CDR3 length is 12 residues. The CDR3 nucleotides read TGCGCCAGCGCTCGATACCTCTATGGCTACACCTTC. It translates to CASARYLYGYTF.

V usage is TRBV6-5 and J usage is TRBJ1-2; D gene ambiguous. Trimming cost V 3 bases and J 3 bases, with 8 bases left between them. This CDR3 contains 13 residues. The V gene's germline CDR1 is MNHEY and CDR2 SVGAGI. For the CDR3, the DNA is TGTGCCAGCAGTTATGGACTGCACTATGGCTACACCTTC. This gives the protein CASSYGLHYGYTF.

The genes are TRBV10-2 and TRBJ1-2; 7 bases fit TRBD1. Germline trimming cut 5 bases from V and 10 bases from J; bases unmatched to any gene: 10. The CDR3 length is 13 residues. Germline CDR1 is WSHSY and CDR2 is SAAADI. For the CDR3, the DNA is TGCGCCAGCAGTCCCGATACGACAGGGCACTACACCTTC. Translation gives CASSPDTTGHYTF.

The rearrangement uses TRBV2 and TRBJ2-5; possibly TRBD1 for D (5 bases). The end of the DNA aligns better with TRBJ2-7, so the J call may be wrong. Germline CDR1 reads SNHLY; CDR2 reads FYNNEI. This CDR3 is 12 amino acids long. For the CDR3, the DNA is TGTGCCAGCAATGGCCAGGGCTACGAGCAGTACTTC. Translation: CASNGQGYEQYF.

The table lists this clone with a count of one. V gene TRBV4-3 combines with J gene TRBJ2-1; weak D call: TRBD2 (6 bases). The length of the CDR3 is 17 residues. Trimming shortened V by 1 base and J by 4 bases, and 17 bases separated the two germline ends. Germline CDR1 reads LGHNA; CDR2 reads YSLEER. CDR3 coding DNA: TGCGCCAGCAGCCAAGTAGTGGGCGGGGACGTTTACAATGAGCAGTTCTTC. Its protein product is CASSQVVGGDVYNEQFF.

CDR3 residues: CASSLAGSADTQYF. In DNA, the CDR3 is TGTGCCAGCAGCCTGGCGGGATCGGCAGATACGCAGTATTTT. The rearrangement links TRBV7-3 to TRBJ2-3, with a weak D call TRBD2 (6 bases). With 5 bases removed from V and 4 bases from J, the gap between germline ends came to 13 bases. CDR3 size: 14 residues. Germline lookup yields CDR1 SGHTA and CDR2 FQGTGA. The entire variable domain, with the rest obtained from reference TRBV7-3 and TRBJ2-3, is as follows: GAGVSQTPSNKVTEKGKYVELRCDPISGHTALYWYRQSLGQGPEFLIYFQGTGAADDSGLPNDRFFAVRPEGSVSTLKIQRTERGDSAVYLCASSLAGSADTQYFGPGTRLTVL.

This clone was recorded only once. The chain employs TRBV6-6 and TRBJ2-1; 10 nucleotides align to TRBD2. The CDR3 runs to 15 residues. Per germline, CDR1 MNHNY and CDR2 SVGAGI (reference sequence). The trim removed 5 bases at V and 4 bases at J, leaving 5 bases unmatched. In DNA form, the CDR3 reads TGTGCCAGCAGTCCCCTAGCGGGGGTATACAATGAGCAGTTCTTC. Translated, it gives CASSPLAGVYNEQFF.

This chain connects TRBV7-3 to TRBJ2-5; the D is unclear. Trimming removed 5 bases from V and 5 bases from J, with 12 bases in between. CDR3 size: 13 residues. The germline gives CDR1 SGHTA, CDR2 FQGTGA. The CDR3 region has the DNA TGTGCCAGCAGCCCTAACGGGCCGGAGACCCAGTACTTC. Translating gives CASSPNGPETQYF.

In its sample, this clone was seen a few times. J is TRBJ2-7 and V is TRBV7-9, with D hard to call. Germline V gene data show CDR1 as SEHNR and CDR2 as FQNEAQ (reference sequence). The CDR3 extends over 12 amino acids. Trimming stripped 3 bases from V and 6 bases from J, with 9 bases between. In nucleotides, the CDR3 is TGTGCCAGCAGCTTTTTGACCGGCGAGCAGTACTTC. Protein: CASSFLTGEQYF.

This rearrangement joins TRBV30 to TRBJ1-5; D gene unclear. The CDR3 runs 14 residues. V lost 4 bases and J lost 0, with 10 bases in between. Germline-derived CDR1 and CDR2 are GTSNPN and SVGIG (reference sequence). CDR3 in DNA: TGTGCCTGGAAGAGAGGGAGTAGCAATCAGCCCCAGCATTTT. It specifies CAWKRGSSNQPQHF.

The chain joins TRBV2 to TRBJ2-1, with a tentative D call TRBD2 (6 bases). The germline V gene encodes CDR1 SNHLY and CDR2 FYNNEI. The CDR3 covers 16 residues. V was shortened by 6 bases and J by 0 bases, with 15 bases between the two germline ends. The CDR3 coding sequence is TGTGCCAGCAGAGAGATGGGGGGACCCTCCTACAATGAGCAGTTCTTC. Translating it yields CASREMGGPSYNEQFF. The variable domain in full, with the rest retrieved from reference TRBV2 and TRBJ2-1, is EPEVTQTPSHQVTQMGQEVILRCVPISNHLYFYWYRQILGQKVEFLVSFYNNEISEKSEIFDDQFSVERPDGSNFTLKIRSTKLEDSAMYFCASREMGGPSYNEQFFGPGTRLTVL.

This chain connects TRBV4-1 to TRBJ2-4, with D possibly called TRBD1 or TRBD2 (6 bases each). V lost 1 base and J 8 bases, leaving 15 bases between the germline ends. This CDR3 region has 15 residues. Germline CDR1 reads MGHRA; CDR2 reads YSYEKL. CDR3 in amino acids: CASSQGGRGGDIQYF. In DNA, the CDR3 is TGCGCCAGCAGCCAAGGGGGGCGAGGAGGGGACATTCAGTACTTC.

V usage is TRBV6-5 and J usage is TRBJ1-5, with D hard to call. V was cut by 8 bases and J by 0 bases, with 8 bases left in between. In germline, CDR1 is MNHEY, CDR2 SVGAGI. The CDR3 is 13 residues long. The CDR3 region is CASARISNQPQHF. The CDR3 DNA reads as TGTGCCAGCGCACGGATTAGCAATCAGCCCCAGCATTTT.

The genes are TRBV5-6 and TRBJ1-2; D call uncertain. Germline values: CDR1 SGHDT, CDR2 YYEEEE. The V end lost 0 bases, the J end lost 4 bases, and 7 bases lay between the germline ends. There are 13 residues in the CDR3. Written as DNA, the CDR3 is TGTGCCAGCAGCTTGGACACGGGCTATGGCTACACCTTC. Translation: CASSLDTGYGYTF.

The chain couples TRBV5-1 to TRBJ1-3; D gene unclear. CDR1 SGHRS and CDR2 YFSETQ come from the germline V gene. The ends were cut back, 0 bases at V and 0 bases at J, with 4 bases in the middle. The CDR3 is 14 amino acids. The CDR3 bases are TGCGCCAGCAGCTTGGACACCTCTGGAAACACCATATATTTT. Residues: CASSLDTSGNTIYF. The entire variable domain, with the rest obtained from reference TRBV5-1 and TRBJ1-3, is as follows: KAGVTQTPRYLIKTRGQQVTLSCSPISGHRSVSWYQQTPGQGLQFLFEYFSETQRNKGNFPGRFSGRQFSNSRSEMNVSTLELGDSALYLCASSLDTSGNTIYFGEGSWLTVV.

J is TRBJ2-1 and V is TRBV13; D ambiguous. Germline V gives CDR1 PRHDT, CDR2 FYEKMQ (reference sequence). The CDR3 consists of 12 residues. V lost 5 bases to trimming and J lost 7 bases, with 9 bases between them. CDR3 DNA sequence: TGTGCCAGCAGCCCCCAGATGAATGAGCAGTTCTTC. Residues: CASSPQMNEQFF.

The rearrangement uses TRBV28 and TRBJ1-2, with D perhaps matching TRBD1 (5 bases). V lost 3 bases to trimming and J lost 11 bases, with 13 bases between them. The CDR3 is 12 amino acids. Germline V gene data show CDR1 as MDHEN and CDR2 as SYDVKM. The CDR3 reads CASSLEGGGYTF. The CDR3 region has the DNA TGTGCCAGCAGTTTGGAAGGCGGGGGTTACACCTTC.

V and J are TRBV6-5 and TRBJ2-3; the D gene is possibly TRBD2 (6 bases). The CDR3 totals 14 residues. The V end lost 2 bases, the J end lost 5 bases, and 11 bases lay between the germline ends. Germline V gives CDR1 MNHEY, CDR2 SVGAGI. CDR3 sequence reads: CASSYTRGIDTQYF. DNA for the CDR3: TGTGCCAGCAGTTACACCCGGGGGATAGATACGCAGTATTTT.

The chain recombines TRBV5-4 with TRBJ1-2, with D possibly TRBD1 on 6 matching bases. V dropped 1 base and J dropped 3 bases, with 10 bases sitting between them. Germline-derived CDR1 and CDR2 are SGHNT and YYREEE (reference sequence). There are 14 residues in the CDR3. The CDR3 reads CASSLTGQHYGYTF. As DNA, the CDR3 is TGTGCCAGCAGCTTGACTGGACAGCACTATGGCTACACCTTC.

The chain has TRBV4-1 and TRBJ2-7, with D perhaps matching TRBD2 (6 bases). Trimming stripped 2 bases from V and 3 bases from J, with 14 bases between. CDR1 and CDR2 (germline): MGHRA, YSYEKL. The CDR3 has 15 residues. CDR3 residues: CASSQRTGGNYEQYF. The CDR3, as DNA: TGCGCCAGCAGCCAAAGGACCGGGGGAAACTACGAGCAGTACTTC.

The chain has TRBV9 and TRBJ2-7; 8 bases match TRBD1. Losses at the gene ends were 4 bases for V and 1 base for J; bases not matched to a gene: 7. The CDR3 covers 15 residues. Germline assignment: CDR1 SGDLS and CDR2 YYNGEE. The CDR3 region is CASSYRQGSSYEQYF. CDR3 coding DNA: TGTGCCAGCAGCTACCGACAGGGGTCTTCCTACGAGCAGTACTTC. Full variable domain (outside the CDR3, taken from reference TRBV9 and TRBJ2-7): DSGVTQTPKHLITATGQRVTLRCSPRSGDLSVYWYQQSLDQGLQFLIQYYNGEERAKGNILERFSAQQFPDLHSELNLSSLELGDSALYFCASSYRQGSSYEQYFGPGTRLTVT.

This chain connects TRBV7-2 to TRBJ2-5; TRBD1 matches at 9 bases. Germline trimming cut 5 bases from V and 0 bases from J; bases unmatched to any gene: 7. This CDR3 comprises 16 residues. The germline V gene encodes CDR1 SGHTA and CDR2 FQGNSA. The CDR3 DNA sequence: TGTGCCAGCAGCCGGGGACAGGGAAAGTACCAAGAGACCCAGTACTTC. Protein product: CASSRGQGKYQETQYF. Complete variable domain (other parts from reference TRBV7-2 and TRBJ2-5): GAGVSQSPSNKVTEKGKDVELRCDPISGHTALYWYRQSLGQGLEFLIYFQGNSAPDKSGLPSDRFSAERTGGSVSTLTIQRTQQEDSAVYLCASSRGQGKYQETQYFGPGTRLLVL.

The gene calls are TRBV7-9 and TRBJ2-5; D might be TRBD2 (6 bases). The CDR3 runs to 12 residues. Germline V gene data show CDR1 as SEHNR and CDR2 as FQNEAQ (reference sequence). The V gene lost 8 bases and the J gene lost 5 bases, with 12 bases spanning the gap. DNA for the CDR3: TGTGCCAGCCTTCGTGGGGGGGAGACCCAGTACTTC. This encodes CASLRGGETQYF.

The chain uses TRBV28 and TRBJ2-7; 11 nucleotides match TRBD2. V lost 7 bases and J lost 4; bases outside the gene matches: 12. The V gene's germline CDR1 is MDHEN and CDR2 SYDVKM. CDR3 length: 16 residues. CDR3 in DNA: TGTGCCAGCAATTCATTCGTGTCTAGCGGGGGGTACGAGCAGTACTTC. Its translation is CASNSFVSSGGYEQYF.

The chain recombines TRBV5-8 with TRBJ2-3, with 9 bases lining up with TRBD2. The CDR3 is made up of 16 amino acids. With 6 bases clipped from V and 2 bases from J, the junction kept 10 bases outside the gene matches. Looked up from germline, CDR1 is SGHTS and CDR2 is YDEGEE. CDR3 sequence: CASTQGPGLATDTQYF. CDR3 nucleotides: TGTGCCAGCACCCAAGGTCCGGGACTAGCCACAGATACGCAGTATTTT.

This clone was seen a single time. The chain combines TRBV30 with TRBJ1-3; D call uncertain. The CDR3 is 14 residues long. Trimming cost V 5 bases and J 2 bases, with 13 bases left between them. The germline V gene encodes CDR1 GTSNPN and CDR2 SVGIG (reference sequence). The CDR3 coding sequence is TGTGCCTGGGAGGTAGGAAAACCTGGAAACACCATATATTTT. This codes for CAWEVGKPGNTIYF.